This TCR beta chain appears in the sequencing data of a study of cytotoxic CD8 clonotypes in ibrutinib-treated CLL. Germline V gene sequence: CDR1 SGHRS, CDR2 YFSETQ. The CDR3 spans 14 residues. V lost 4 bases, J lost 1 base, and 11 bases lay in between. The assay was immunoSEQ multiplex PCR, and TCRdb's table has in-frame clones only and misses some. The table lists about 92,000 clones, 75% to 80% of them singletons, with 20% to 25% in the top ten. This TCR came from a human donor with chronic lymphocytic leukemia. Source: PBMCs, taken after 24 months of ibrutinib treatment. The V and J genes are TRBV5-1 and TRBJ1-1; a possible D gene is TRBD1 (6 bases). CDR3 in amino acids: CASSLLTGNTEAFF. CDR3 nucleotides: TGCGCCAGCAGCCTCCTGACAGGGAACACTGAAGCTTTCTTT.